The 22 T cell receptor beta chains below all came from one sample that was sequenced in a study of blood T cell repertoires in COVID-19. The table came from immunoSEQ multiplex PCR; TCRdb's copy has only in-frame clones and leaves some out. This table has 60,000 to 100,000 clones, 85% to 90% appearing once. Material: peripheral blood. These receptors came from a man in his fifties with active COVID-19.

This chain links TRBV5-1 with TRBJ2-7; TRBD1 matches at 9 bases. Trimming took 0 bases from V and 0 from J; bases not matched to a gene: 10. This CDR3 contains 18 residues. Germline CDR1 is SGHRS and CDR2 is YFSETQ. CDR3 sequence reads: CASSLETTGGVLSYEQYF. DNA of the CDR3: TGCGCCAGCAGCTTGGAAACTACAGGGGGCGTCCTCTCCTACGAGCAGTACTTC.

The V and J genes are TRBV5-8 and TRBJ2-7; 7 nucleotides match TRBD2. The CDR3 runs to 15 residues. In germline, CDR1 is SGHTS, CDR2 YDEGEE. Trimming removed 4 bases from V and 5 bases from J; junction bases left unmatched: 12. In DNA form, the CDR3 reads TGTGCCAGCAGCCCTTATGGGGGGGAAACGGACGAGCAGTACTTC. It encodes CASSPYGGETDEQYF.

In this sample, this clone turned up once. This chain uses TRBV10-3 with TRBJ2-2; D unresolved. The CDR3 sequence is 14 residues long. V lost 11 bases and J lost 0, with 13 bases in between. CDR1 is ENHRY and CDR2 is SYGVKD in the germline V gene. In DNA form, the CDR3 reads TGTGCCGTCTCTGCACAGACGAACACCGGGGAGCTGTTTTTT. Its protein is CAVSAQTNTGELFF.

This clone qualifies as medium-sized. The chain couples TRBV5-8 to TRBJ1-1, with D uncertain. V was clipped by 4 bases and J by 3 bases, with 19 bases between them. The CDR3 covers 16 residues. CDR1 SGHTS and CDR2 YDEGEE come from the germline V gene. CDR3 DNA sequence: TGTGCCAGCAGCCCCTGGGGAGTCGTTTCTGACACTGAAGCTTTCTTT. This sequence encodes CASSPWGVVSDTEAFF.

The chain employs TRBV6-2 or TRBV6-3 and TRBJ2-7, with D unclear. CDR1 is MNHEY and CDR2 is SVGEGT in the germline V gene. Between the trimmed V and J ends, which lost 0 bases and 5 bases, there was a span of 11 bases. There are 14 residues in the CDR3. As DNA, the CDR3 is TGTGCCAGCAGTTACTCGCAGGTAGTCCACGAGCAGTACTTC. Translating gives CASSYSQVVHEQYF.

CDR3 sequence reads: CASSLDSGNEQFF. CDR3 sequence (DNA): TGTGCCAGCAGCTTAGATTCAGGAAATGAGCAGTTCTTC. This chain uses TRBV7-9 with TRBJ2-1; D is unresolved. The germline gives CDR1 SEHNR, CDR2 FQNEAQ (reference sequence). V lost 1 base and J lost 7, with 8 bases in between. This CDR3 is 13 amino acids long.

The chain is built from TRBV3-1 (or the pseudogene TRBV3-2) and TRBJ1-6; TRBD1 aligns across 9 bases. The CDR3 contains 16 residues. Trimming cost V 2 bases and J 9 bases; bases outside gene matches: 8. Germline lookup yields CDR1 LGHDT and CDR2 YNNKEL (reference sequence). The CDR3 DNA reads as TGTGCCAGCAGCCAATCGGGACAGGGATACCGTTCACCCCTCCACTTT. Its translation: CASSQSGQGYRSPLHF.

CDR3 DNA sequence: TGTGCCAGCAGTGATCGGCGGGGCAATCAGCCCCAGCATTTT. Protein sequence: CASSDRRGNQPQHF. This rearrangement joins TRBV2 to TRBJ1-5; no definite D call. Germline assignment: CDR1 SNHLY and CDR2 FYNNEI. There are 14 residues in the CDR3. V was trimmed by 3 bases and J by 2 bases, leaving 8 bases between them.

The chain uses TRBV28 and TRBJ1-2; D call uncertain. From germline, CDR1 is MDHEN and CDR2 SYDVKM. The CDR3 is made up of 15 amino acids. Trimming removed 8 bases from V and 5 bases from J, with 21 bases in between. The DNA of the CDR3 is TGTGCCAGCTTTCGGGAGGGCCGATTCCCGTATGGCTACACCTTC. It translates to CASFREGRFPYGYTF.

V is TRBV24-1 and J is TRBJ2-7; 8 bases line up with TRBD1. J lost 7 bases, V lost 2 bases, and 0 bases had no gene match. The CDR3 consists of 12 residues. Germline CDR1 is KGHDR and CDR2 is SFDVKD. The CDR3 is CATSDWTGEQYF. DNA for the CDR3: TGTGCCACCAGTGATTGGACAGGGGAGCAGTACTTC.

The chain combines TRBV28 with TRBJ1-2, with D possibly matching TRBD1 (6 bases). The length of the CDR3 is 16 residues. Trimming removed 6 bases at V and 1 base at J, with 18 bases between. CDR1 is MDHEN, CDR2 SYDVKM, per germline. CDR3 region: CASRIWGQGFNYGYTF. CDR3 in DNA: TGTGCCAGCAGGATCTGGGGGCAGGGGTTTAACTATGGCTACACCTTC.

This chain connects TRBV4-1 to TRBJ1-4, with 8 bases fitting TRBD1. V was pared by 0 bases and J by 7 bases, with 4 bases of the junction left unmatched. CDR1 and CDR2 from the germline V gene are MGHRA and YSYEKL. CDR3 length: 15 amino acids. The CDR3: CASSQETGVGEKLFF. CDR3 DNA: TGCGCCAGCAGCCAAGAGACAGGGGTGGGTGAAAAACTGTTTTTT.

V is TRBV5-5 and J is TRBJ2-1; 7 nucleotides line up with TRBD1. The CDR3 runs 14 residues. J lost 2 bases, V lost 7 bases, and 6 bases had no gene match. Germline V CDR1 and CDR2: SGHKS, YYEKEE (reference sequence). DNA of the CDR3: TGTGCCAGCGGTTCCGGGACAGCCTACAATGAGCAGTTCTTC. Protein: CASGSGTAYNEQFF.

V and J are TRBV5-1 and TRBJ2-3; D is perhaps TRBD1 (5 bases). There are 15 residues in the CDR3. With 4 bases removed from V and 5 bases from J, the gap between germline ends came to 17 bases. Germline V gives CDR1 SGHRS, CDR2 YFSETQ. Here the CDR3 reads CASSNLGPPVDTQYF. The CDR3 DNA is TGCGCCAGCAGCAACCTGGGGCCTCCCGTAGATACGCAGTATTTT.

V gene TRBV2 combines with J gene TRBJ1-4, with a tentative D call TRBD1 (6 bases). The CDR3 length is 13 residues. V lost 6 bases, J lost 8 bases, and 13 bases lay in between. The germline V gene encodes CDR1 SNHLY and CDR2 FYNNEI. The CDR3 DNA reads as TGTGCCAGCAGAGTGACAGGTTTCGAAAAACTGTTTTTT. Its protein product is CASRVTGFEKLFF.

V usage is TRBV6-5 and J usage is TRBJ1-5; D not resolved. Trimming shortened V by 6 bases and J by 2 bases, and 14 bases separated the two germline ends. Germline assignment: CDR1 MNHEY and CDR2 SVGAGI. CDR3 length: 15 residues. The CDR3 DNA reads TGTGCCAGCAGCCAAGTGGAGGGTCGCAATCAGCCCCAGCATTTT. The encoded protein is CASSQVEGRNQPQHF.

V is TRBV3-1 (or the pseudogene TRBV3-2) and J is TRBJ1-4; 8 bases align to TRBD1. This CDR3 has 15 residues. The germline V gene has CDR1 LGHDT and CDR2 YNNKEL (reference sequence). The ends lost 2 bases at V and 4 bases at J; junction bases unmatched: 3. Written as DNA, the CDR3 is TGTGCCAGCAGCCAACGGACAGGGAATAATGAAAAACTGTTTTTT. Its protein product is CASSQRTGNNEKLFF.

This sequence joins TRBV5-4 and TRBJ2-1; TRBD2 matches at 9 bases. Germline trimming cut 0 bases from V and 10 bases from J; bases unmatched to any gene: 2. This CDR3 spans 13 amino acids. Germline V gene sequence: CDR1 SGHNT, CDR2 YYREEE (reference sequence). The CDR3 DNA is TGTGCCAGCAGCTTGGGCGGGGGGGACGAGCAGTTCTTC. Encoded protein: CASSLGGGDEQFF.

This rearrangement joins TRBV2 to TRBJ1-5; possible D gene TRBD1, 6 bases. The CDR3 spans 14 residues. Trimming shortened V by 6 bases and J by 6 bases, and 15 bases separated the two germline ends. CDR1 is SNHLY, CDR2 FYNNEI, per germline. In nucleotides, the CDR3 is TGTGCCAGCAGGAGGGGGTCCGATGGTCAGCCCCAGCATTTT. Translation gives CASRRGSDGQPQHF.

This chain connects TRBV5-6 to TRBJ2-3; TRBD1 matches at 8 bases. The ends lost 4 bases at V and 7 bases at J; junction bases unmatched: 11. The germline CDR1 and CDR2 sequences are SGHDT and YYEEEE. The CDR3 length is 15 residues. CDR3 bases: TGTGCCAGCAGCACCGGAGGGACAGGCTCCTATACGCAGTATTTT. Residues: CASSTGGTGSYTQYF. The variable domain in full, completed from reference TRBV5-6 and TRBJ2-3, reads DAGVTQSPTHLIKTRGQQVTLRCSPKSGHDTVSWYQQALGQGPQFIFQYYEEEERQRGNFPDRFSGHQFPNYSSELNVNALLLGDSALYLCASSTGGTGSYTQYFGPGTRLTVL.

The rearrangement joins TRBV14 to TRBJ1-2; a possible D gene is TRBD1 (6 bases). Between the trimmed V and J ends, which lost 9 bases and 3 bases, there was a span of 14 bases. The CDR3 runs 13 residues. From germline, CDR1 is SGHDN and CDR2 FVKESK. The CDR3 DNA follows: TGTGCCAGACAGGGCTCGATGGACTATGGCTACACCTTC. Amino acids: CARQGSMDYGYTF.

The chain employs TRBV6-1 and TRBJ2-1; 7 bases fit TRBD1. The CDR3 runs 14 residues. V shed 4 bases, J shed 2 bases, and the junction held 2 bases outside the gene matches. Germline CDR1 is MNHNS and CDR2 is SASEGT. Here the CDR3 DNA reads TGTGCCAGCAGTGCCACAGGGGCCTACAATGAGCAGTTCTTC. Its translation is CASSATGAYNEQFF.